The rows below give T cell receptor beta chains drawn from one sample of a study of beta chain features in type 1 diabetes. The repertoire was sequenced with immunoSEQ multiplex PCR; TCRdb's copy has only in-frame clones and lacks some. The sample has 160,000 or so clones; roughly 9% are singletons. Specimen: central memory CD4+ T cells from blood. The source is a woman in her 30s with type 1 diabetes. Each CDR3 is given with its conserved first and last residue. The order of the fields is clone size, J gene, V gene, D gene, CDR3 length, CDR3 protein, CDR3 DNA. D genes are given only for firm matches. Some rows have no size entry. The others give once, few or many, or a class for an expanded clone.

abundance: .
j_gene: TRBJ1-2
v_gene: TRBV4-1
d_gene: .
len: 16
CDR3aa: CASSQDADSGGYGYTF
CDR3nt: TGCGCCAGCAGCCAAGACGCGGACAGTGGGGGCTATGGCTACACCTTC

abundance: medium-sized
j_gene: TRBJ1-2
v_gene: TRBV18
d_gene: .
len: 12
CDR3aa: CASSPDSYGYTF
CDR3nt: TGTGCCAGCTCACCTGACAGCTATGGCTACACCTTC

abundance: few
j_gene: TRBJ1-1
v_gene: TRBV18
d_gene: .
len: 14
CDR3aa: CASSYTGSNTEAFF
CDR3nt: TGTGCCAGCTCATATACAGGATCGAACACTGAAGCTTTCTTT

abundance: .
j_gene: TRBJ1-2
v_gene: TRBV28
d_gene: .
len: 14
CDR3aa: CASSLPGSNYGYTF
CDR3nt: TGTGCCAGCAGTTTACCAGGGTCGAACTATGGCTACACCTTC

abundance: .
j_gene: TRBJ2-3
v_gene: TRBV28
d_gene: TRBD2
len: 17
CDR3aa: CASSFREGLKGADTQYF
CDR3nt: TGTGCCAGCAGTTTTCGGGAGGGACTAAAGGGTGCAGATACGCAGTATTTT

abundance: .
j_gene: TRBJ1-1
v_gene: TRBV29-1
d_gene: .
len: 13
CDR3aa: CSVESSRNTEAFF
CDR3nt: TGCAGCGTTGAGAGCTCCCGGAACACTGAAGCTTTCTTT

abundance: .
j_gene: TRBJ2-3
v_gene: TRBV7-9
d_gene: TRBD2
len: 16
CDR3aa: CASSLTSGSGTDTQYF
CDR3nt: TGTGCCAGCAGCCTAACTAGCGGGAGTGGCACAGATACGCAGTATTTT

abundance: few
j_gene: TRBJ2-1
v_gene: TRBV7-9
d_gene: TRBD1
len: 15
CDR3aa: CASSPGQGDYNEQFF
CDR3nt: TGTGCCAGCAGCCCGGGACAGGGCGATTACAATGAGCAGTTCTTC

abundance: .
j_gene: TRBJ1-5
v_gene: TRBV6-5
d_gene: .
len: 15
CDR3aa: CASSLETGLGQPQHF
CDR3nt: TGTGCCAGCAGCTTAGAAACAGGGTTGGGTCAGCCCCAGCATTTT

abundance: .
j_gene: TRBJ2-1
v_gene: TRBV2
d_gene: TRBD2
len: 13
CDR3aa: CASCMGLAGHQFF
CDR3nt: TGTGCCAGCTGTATGGGACTAGCGGGCCATCAGTTCTTC

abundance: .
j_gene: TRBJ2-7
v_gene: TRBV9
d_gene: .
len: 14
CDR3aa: CASSGRDSSYEQYF
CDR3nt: TGTGCCAGCAGCGGCCGGGACTCCTCCTACGAGCAGTACTTC

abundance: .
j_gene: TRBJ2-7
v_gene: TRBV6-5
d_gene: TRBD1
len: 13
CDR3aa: CASTSGQGYEQYF
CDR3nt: TGTGCCAGCACCTCGGGACAGGGCTACGAGCAGTACTTC

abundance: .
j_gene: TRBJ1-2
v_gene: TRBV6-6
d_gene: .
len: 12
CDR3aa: CASSPTVYGYTF
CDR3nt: TGTGCCAGCAGTCCCACGGTCTATGGCTACACCTTC

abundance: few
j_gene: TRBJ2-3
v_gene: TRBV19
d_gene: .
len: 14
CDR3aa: CASSDSATADTQYF
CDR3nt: TGTGCCAGTAGTGACAGCGCTACTGCGGATACGCAGTATTTT

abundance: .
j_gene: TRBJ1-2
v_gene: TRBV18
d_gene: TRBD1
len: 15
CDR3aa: CASSPAGQGAYGYTF
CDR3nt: TGTGCCAGCTCACCAGCGGGACAGGGGGCCTATGGCTACACCTTC

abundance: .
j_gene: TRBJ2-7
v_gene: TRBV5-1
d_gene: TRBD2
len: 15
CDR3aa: CASSLDPSGAYEQYF
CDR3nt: TGCGCCAGCAGCTTGGATCCTAGCGGCGCCTACGAGCAGTACTTC

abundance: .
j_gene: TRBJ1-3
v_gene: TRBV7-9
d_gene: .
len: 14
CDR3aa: CASRKDGSGNTIYF
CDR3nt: TGTGCCAGCAGGAAAGACGGGTCTGGAAACACCATATATTTT

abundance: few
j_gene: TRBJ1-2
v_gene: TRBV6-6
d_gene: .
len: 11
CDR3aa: CASSPDSGYTF
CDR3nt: TGTGCCAGCAGTCCAGACTCTGGCTACACCTTC

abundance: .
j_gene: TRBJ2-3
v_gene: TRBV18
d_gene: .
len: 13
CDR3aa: CASITNRGDTQYF
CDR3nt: TGTGCCAGCATCACTAACCGAGGAGATACGCAGTATTTT

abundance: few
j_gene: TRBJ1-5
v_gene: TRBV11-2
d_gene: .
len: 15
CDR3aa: CASSLKGGGNQPQHF
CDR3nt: TGTGCCAGCAGCTTAAAAGGGGGGGGTAATCAGCCCCAGCATTTT

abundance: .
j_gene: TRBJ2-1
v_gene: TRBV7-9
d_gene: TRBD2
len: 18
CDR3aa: CASSSGLAGGRRDVEQFF
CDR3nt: TGTGCCAGCAGCTCCGGACTAGCGGGAGGGCGGCGGGACGTTGAGCAGTTCTTC

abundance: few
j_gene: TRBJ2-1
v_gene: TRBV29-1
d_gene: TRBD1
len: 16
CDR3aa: CSVEDRAGGAPNEQFF
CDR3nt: TGCAGCGTTGAAGATCGAGCAGGGGGCGCCCCCAATGAGCAGTTCTTC

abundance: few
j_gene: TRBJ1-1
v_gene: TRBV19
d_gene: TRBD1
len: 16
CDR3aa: CASSSVRARGHTEAFF
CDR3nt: TGTGCCAGTAGTAGTGTGAGGGCCAGGGGGCACACTGAAGCTTTCTTT

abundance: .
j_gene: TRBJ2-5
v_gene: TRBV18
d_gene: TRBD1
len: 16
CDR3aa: CASSPGQGAFLETQYF
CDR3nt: TGTGCCAGCTCACCCGGGCAGGGGGCGTTTCTGGAGACCCAGTACTTC

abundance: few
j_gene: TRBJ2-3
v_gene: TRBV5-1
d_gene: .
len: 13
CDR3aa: CASSGYHTDTQYF
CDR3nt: TGCGCCAGCTCAGGGTACCACACAGATACGCAGTATTTT

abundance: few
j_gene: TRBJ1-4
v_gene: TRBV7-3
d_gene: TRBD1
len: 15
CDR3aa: CASSATGQPNEKLFF
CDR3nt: TGTGCCAGCAGTGCCACGGGACAGCCTAATGAAAAACTGTTTTTT

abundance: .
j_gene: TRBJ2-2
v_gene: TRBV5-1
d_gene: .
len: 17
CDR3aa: CASSLRTVGKNSGELFF
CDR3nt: TGCGCCAGCAGCTTGAGGACAGTGGGGAAAAACTCCGGGGAGCTGTTTTTT

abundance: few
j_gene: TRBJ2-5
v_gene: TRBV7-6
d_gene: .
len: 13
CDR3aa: CASSSGIQETQYF
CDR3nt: TGTGCCAGCAGCTCCGGGATACAAGAGACCCAGTACTTC

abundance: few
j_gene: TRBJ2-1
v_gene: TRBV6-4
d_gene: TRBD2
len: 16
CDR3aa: CASSETSGSTYNEQFF
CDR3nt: TGTGCCAGCAGTGAGACTAGCGGGAGTACCTACAATGAGCAGTTCTTC

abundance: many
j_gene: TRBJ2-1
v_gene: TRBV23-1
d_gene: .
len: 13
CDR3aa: CASSPGDRGEQFF
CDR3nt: TGCGCCAGCAGTCCGGGGGACAGAGGTGAGCAGTTCTTC

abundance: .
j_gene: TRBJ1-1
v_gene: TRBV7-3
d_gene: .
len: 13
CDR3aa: CASSIDRNTEAFF
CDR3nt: TGTGCCAGCAGCATCGACAGGAACACTGAAGCTTTCTTT

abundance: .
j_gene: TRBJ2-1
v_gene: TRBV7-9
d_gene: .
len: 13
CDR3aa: CASSPQGVSEQFF
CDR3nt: TGTGCCAGCAGCCCCCAAGGGGTTAGTGAGCAGTTCTTC

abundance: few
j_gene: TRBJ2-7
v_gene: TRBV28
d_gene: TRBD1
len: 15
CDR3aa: CASSLGGQGAYEQYF
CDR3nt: TGTGCCAGCAGTTTAGGGGGACAGGGGGCCTACGAGCAGTACTTC

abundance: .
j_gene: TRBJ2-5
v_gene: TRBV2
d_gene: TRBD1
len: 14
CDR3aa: CARSTGAGEETQYF
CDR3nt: TGTGCCAGGTCGACAGGGGCAGGGGAAGAGACCCAGTACTTC

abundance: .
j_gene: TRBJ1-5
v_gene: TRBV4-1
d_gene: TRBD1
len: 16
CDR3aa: CASSHTTGGLGQPQHF
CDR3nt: TGCGCCAGCAGCCACACGACAGGGGGCCTGGGTCAGCCCCAGCATTTT

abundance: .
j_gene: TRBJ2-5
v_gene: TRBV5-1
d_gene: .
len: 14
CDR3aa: CASSYEGALETQYF
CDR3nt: TGCGCCAGCAGCTATGAGGGTGCCCTGGAGACCCAGTACTTC

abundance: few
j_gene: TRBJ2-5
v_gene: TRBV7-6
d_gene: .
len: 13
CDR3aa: CASSLLSTETQYF
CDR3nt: TGTGCCAGCAGCTTATTGAGTACGGAGACCCAGTACTTC

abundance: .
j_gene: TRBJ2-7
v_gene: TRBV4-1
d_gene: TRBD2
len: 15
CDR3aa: CASSQDRTSGYEQYF
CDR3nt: TGCGCCAGCAGCCAAGATCGGACTAGCGGGTACGAGCAGTACTTC

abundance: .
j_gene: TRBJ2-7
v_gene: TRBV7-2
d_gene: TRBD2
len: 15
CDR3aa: CASSLYGGRGTEQYF
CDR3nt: TGTGCCAGCAGCTTATATGGCGGGAGGGGGACCGAGCAGTACTTC

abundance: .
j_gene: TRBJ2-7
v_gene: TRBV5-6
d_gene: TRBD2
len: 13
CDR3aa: CASSSSGTLGQYF
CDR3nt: TGTGCCAGCAGCTCAAGCGGGACCCTAGGGCAGTACTTC

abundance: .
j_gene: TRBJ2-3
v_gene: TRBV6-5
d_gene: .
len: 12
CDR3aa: CASSSSGDTQYF
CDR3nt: TGTGCCAGCAGTTCGTCGGGAGATACGCAGTATTTT

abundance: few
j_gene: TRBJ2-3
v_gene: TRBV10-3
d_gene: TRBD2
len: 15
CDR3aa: CAIRGLAGATDTQYF
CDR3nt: TGTGCCATCAGGGGACTAGCGGGAGCCACAGATACGCAGTATTTT

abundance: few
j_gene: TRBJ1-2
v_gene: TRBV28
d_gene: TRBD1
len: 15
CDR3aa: CASSFRTGTSGGYTF
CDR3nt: TGTGCCAGCAGTTTTCGGACAGGGACTTCGGGTGGCTACACCTTC

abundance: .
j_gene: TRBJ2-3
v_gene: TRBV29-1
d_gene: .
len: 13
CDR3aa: CSVHRGGTDTQYF
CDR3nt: TGCAGCGTTCATCGCGGGGGCACAGATACGCAGTATTTT

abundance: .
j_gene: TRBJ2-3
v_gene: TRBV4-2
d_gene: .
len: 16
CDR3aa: CASSQVRARDTDTQYF
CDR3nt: TGTGCCAGCAGCCAGGTTAGAGCGCGGGACACAGATACGCAGTATTTT

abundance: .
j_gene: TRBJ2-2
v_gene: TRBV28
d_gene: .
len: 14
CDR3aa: CASSFGTPTGELFF
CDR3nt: TGTGCCAGCAGTTTTGGGACACCCACCGGGGAGCTGTTTTTT